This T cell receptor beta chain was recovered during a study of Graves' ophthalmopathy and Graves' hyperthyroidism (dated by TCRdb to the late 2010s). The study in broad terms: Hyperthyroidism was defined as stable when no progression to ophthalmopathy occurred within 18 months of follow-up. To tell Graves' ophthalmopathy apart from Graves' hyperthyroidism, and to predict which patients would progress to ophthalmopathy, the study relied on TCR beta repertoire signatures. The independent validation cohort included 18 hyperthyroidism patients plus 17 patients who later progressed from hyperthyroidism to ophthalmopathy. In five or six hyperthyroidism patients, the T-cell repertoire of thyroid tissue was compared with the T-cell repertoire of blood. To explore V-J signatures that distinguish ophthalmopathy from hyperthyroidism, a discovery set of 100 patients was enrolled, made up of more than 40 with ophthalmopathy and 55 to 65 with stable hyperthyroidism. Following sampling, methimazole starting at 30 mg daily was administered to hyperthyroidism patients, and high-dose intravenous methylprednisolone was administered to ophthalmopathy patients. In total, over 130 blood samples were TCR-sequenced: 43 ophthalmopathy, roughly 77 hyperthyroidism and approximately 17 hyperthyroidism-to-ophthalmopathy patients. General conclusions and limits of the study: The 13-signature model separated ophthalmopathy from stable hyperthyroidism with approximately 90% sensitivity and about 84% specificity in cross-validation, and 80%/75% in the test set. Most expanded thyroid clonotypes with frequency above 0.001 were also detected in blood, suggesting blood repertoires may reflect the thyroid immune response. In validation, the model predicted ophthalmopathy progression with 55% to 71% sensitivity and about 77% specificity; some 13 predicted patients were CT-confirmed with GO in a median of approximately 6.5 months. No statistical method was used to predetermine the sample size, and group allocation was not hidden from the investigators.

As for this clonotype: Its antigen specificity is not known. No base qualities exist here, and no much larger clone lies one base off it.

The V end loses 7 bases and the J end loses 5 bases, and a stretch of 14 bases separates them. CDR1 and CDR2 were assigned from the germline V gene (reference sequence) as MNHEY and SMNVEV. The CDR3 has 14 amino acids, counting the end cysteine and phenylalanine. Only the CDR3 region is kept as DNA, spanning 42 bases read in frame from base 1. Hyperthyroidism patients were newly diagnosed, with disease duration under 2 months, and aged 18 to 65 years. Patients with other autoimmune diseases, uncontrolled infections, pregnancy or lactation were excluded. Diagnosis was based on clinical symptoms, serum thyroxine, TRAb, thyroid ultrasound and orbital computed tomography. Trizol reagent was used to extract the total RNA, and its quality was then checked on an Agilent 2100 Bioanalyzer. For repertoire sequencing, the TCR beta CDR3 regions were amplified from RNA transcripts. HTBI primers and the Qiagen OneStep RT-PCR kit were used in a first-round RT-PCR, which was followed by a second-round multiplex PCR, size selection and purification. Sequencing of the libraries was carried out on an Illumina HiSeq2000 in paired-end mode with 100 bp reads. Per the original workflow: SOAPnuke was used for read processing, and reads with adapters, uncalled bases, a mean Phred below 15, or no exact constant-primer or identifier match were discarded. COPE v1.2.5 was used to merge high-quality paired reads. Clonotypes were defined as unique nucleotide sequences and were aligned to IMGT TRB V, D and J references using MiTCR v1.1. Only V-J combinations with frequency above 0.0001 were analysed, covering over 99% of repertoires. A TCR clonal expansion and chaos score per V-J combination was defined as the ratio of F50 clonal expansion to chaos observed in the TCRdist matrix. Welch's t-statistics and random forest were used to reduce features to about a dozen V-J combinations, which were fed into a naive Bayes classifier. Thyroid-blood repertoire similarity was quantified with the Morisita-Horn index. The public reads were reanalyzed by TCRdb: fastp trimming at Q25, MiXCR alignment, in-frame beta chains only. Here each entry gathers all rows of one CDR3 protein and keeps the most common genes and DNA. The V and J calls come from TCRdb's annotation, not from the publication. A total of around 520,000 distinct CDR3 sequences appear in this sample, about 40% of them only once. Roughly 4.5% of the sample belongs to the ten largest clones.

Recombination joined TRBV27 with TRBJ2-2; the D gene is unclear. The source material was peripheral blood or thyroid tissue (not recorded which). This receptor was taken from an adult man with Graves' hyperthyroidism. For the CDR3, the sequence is CASKTQMRTGELFF. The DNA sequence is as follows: TGTGCCAGCAAAACACAAATGAGGACCGGGGAGCTGTTTTTT.